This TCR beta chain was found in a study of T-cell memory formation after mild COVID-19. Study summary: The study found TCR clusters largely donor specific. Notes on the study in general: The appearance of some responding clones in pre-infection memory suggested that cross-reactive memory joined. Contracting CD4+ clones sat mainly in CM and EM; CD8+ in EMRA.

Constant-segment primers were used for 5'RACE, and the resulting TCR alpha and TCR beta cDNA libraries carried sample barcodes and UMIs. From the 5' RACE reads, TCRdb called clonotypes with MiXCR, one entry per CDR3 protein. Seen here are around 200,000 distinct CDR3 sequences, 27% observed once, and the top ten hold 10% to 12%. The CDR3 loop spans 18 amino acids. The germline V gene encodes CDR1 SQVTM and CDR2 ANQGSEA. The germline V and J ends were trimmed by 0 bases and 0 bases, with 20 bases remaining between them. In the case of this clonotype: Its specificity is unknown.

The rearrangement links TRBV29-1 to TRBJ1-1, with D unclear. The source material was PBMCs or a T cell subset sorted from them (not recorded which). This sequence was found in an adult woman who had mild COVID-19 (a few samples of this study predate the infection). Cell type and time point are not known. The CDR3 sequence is CSVEEWACRELLNTEAFF. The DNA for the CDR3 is TGCAGCGTTGAAGAATGGGCTTGCCGGGAGTTGTTGAACACTGAAGCTTTCTTT. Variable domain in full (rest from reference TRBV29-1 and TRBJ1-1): SAVISQKPSRDICQRGTSLTIQCQVDSQVTMMFWYRQQPGQSLTLIATANQGSEATYESGFVIDKFPISRPNLTFSTLTVSNMSPEDSSIYLCSVEEWACRELLNTEAFFGQGTRLTVV.